This T cell receptor (beta chain) is from a study of neurological immune-mediated disorders. Whole-study findings and limits: Among expanded clones, no CDR3 amino acid sequences were shared across subjects, a pattern suggesting private repertoires in all groups.

This clonotype was found many times. Its target is not known. Between the trimmed V and J ends, which lost 1 base and 0 bases, there was a span of 8 bases. CDR3 length equals 15 residues. Germline V gene data show CDR1 as SGHRS and CDR2 as YFSETQ. TCRdb passed the 5' RACE reads through MiXCR, listing each CDR3 protein once. The table records 15,000 to 20,000 distinct CDR3 sequences, over 8.5% of them present only once. 900,000 to 1,000,000 sorted CD4+ or CD8+ T cells made each library. The sequence came from a woman aged 50 to 60 in good health. The chain combines TRBV5-1 with TRBJ2-1, with D uncertain. The sample taken for sequencing was CD8+ T cells from blood. The DNA of the CDR3 is TGCGCCAGCAGCTTGTCAGTCCCCTCCTACAATGAGCAGTTCTTC. Its translation is CASSLSVPSYNEQFF.